The 27 T cell receptor beta chains below all came from one sample that was sequenced in a study of CD8 T cells in Susac syndrome. Reverse transcription of roughly 0.5 to 1 ug RNA used random hexamers. One entry per CDR3 protein, called by TCRdb with MiXCR from the immunoSEQ multiplex PCR reads. The data hold 70,000 to 100,000 distinct CDR3 sequences, with 85% to 95% observed a single time. Source material: CD8+ T cells from PBMCs. These receptors were obtained from a human donor in good health.

The chain is built from TRBV14 and TRBJ2-1; D ambiguous. This CDR3 contains 12 residues. Germline V gene sequence: CDR1 SGHDN, CDR2 FVKESK. V shed 1 base and J shed 8 bases, with 6 bases lying between them. DNA for the CDR3: TGTGCCAGCAGCCAAGGGATCGATGAGCAGTTCTTC. Its translation is CASSQGIDEQFF.

This clonotype was seen once. V gene TRBV29-1 combines with J gene TRBJ2-3, with 10 nucleotides matching TRBD1. V shed 4 bases and J 2 bases; nucleotides not matched to a gene: 6. CDR3 length equals 15 residues. From germline, CDR1 is SQVTM and CDR2 ANQGSEA. As DNA, the CDR3 is TGCAGCGTTGTTGGGACAGGGGCGTCCACAGATACGCAGTATTTT. It encodes CSVVGTGASTDTQYF.

The chain uses TRBV10-2 and TRBJ2-3, with D perhaps matching TRBD2 (5 bases). V shed 4 bases and J shed 0 bases, with 11 bases lying between them. In germline, CDR1 is WSHSY, CDR2 SAAADI. The CDR3 covers 15 residues. The CDR3: CASSVGLRSTDTQYF. CDR3 nucleotides: TGCGCCAGCAGTGTTGGACTCCGAAGCACAGATACGCAGTATTTT.

This clonotype has just one count. The J gene is TRBJ1-1, the V gene TRBV5-6; a weak D match, TRBD1 (5 bases). Trimming stripped 4 bases from V and 7 bases from J, with 11 bases between. Germline lookup yields CDR1 SGHDT and CDR2 YYEEEE. This CDR3 region has 12 residues. The DNA of the CDR3 is TGTGCCAGCAGCCGGGGGACCCTTGAAGCTTTCTTT. This encodes CASSRGTLEAFF.

The V and J genes are TRBV12-5 and TRBJ2-1, with no clear D. The CDR3 extends over 17 amino acids. V was clipped by 0 bases and J by 3 bases, with 15 bases between them. Germline CDR1 and CDR2: LGHNT and FRNRAP. The CDR3 coding sequence is TGTGCTAGTGGTTTGGTAAGGGTGGTCTGGCTCTACAATGAGCAGTTCTTC. Amino acids: CASGLVRVVWLYNEQFF.

The chain employs TRBV4-1 and TRBJ2-3; D is unresolved. CDR3 length equals 15 residues. V was clipped by 2 bases and J by 0 bases, with 9 bases between them. Looked up from germline, CDR1 is MGHRA and CDR2 is YSYEKL. The CDR3 DNA is TGCGCCAGCAGCCAATGGACGGATAGCACAGATACGCAGTATTTT. Amino acids: CASSQWTDSTDTQYF.

CDR3 region: CSVGGLAESTDTQYF. CDR3 bases: TGCAGCGTTGGAGGACTAGCGGAGAGCACAGATACGCAGTATTTT. This chain uses TRBV29-1 with TRBJ2-3; TRBD2 agrees at 10 bases. The J segment lost 0 bases and the V segment lost 4 bases, leaving 4 bases of the junction unmatched. In germline, CDR1 is SQVTM, CDR2 ANQGSEA. The CDR3 loop spans 15 amino acids.

The rearrangement links TRBV12-2 to TRBJ2-7. TRBV12-2 is labeled a pseudogene. There are 14 residues in the CDR3. CDR3 sequence: CASRRTGGSYEQYF. The CDR3, as DNA: TGTGCAAGTCGCCGAACAGGGGGCTCCTACGAGCAGTACTTC.

The V gene is TRBV9, the J gene TRBJ2-3; 8 bases match TRBD1. Losses at the gene ends were 3 bases for V and 1 base for J; bases not matched to a gene: 7. This CDR3 has 16 residues. The germline V gene has CDR1 SGDLS and CDR2 YYNGEE. The CDR3 DNA follows: TGTGCCAGCAGCGCCCAGGACAGGGCGGGCACAGATACGCAGTATTTT. Its translation is CASSAQDRAGTDTQYF.

The rearrangement joins TRBV7-8 to TRBJ2-3; D might be TRBD1 (6 bases). The germline CDR1 and CDR2 sequences are SGHVS and FQNEAQ. V lost 1 base to trimming and J lost 3 bases, with 8 bases between them. This CDR3 is built from 14 residues. CDR3 in DNA: TGTGCCAGCAGCTTAGAGAGGGGGACAGATACGCAGTATTTT. Residues: CASSLERGTDTQYF.

This chain connects TRBV7-2 to TRBJ2-7, with 10 bases that match TRBD1. CDR1 and CDR2 from the germline V gene are SGHTA and FQGNSA. With V trimmed by 2 bases and J by 5 bases, 3 bases remained unmatched. The CDR3 has 14 amino acids. CDR3 in DNA: TGTGCCAGCAGCTTACCAGGGACAGGGGACGAGCAGTACTTC. Residues: CASSLPGTGDEQYF.

This clonotype was counted a single time. This chain links TRBV9 with TRBJ2-5, with D perhaps matching TRBD1 or TRBD2 (7 bases each). Germline CDR1 and CDR2: SGDLS and YYNGEE. V lost 4 bases to trimming and J lost 1 base, with 14 bases between them. CDR3 length: 15 amino acids. CDR3 protein: CASSPGGATQETQYF. The CDR3 region has the DNA TGTGCCAGCAGCCCAGGGGGGGCAACCCAAGAGACCCAGTACTTC.

This sequence joins TRBV19 and TRBJ1-4; D remains ambiguous. Looked up from germline, CDR1 is LNHDA and CDR2 is SQIVND (reference sequence). The CDR3 consists of 16 residues. The germline V and J ends were trimmed by 7 bases and 0 bases, with 15 bases remaining between them. Here the CDR3 reads CASTPGGDATNEKLFF. CDR3 nucleotides: TGTGCCAGTACCCCAGGAGGCGATGCAACTAATGAAAAACTGTTTTTT.

The chain couples TRBV9 to TRBJ2-7; perhaps TRBD1 as D (6 bases). Trimming pared 2 bases from V and 0 bases from J, leaving 12 bases between. Germline V gene sequence: CDR1 SGDLS, CDR2 YYNGEE. The CDR3 length is 15 residues. CDR3 amino acids: CASSVAGTNSYEQYF. In nucleotides, the CDR3 is TGTGCCAGCAGCGTTGCCGGGACAAACTCCTACGAGCAGTACTTC.

The chain carries TRBV4-1 and TRBJ1-3; D is uncertain. This CDR3 has 15 amino acids. Germline CDR1 is MGHRA and CDR2 is YSYEKL. V was clipped by 0 bases and J by 2 bases, with 8 bases between them. The CDR3 reads CASSQDPKPGNTIYF. The CDR3 DNA reads TGCGCCAGCAGCCAAGATCCGAAACCTGGAAACACCATATATTTT.

The count of this clonotype is one. The rearrangement links TRBV29-1 to TRBJ2-2; no clear D gene. Germline CDR1 reads SQVTM; CDR2 reads ANQGSEA. The V end was cut by 1 base, the J end by 3 bases, with 9 bases between. The CDR3 contains 14 residues. The CDR3, as DNA: TGCAGCGTTGAAGGGGTTCGGGACACCGGGGAGCTGTTTTTT. Its translation: CSVEGVRDTGELFF.

This rearrangement joins TRBV18 to TRBJ2-5; tentatively, D is TRBD2 (6 bases). Trimming removed 3 bases at V and 2 bases at J, with 10 bases between. CDR3 size: 14 residues. CDR1 KGHSH and CDR2 LQKENI come from the germline V gene. CDR3 coding DNA: TGTGCCAGCTCACCCGCGGGACCTCAAGAGACCCAGTACTTC. Its translation: CASSPAGPQETQYF.

The J gene is TRBJ2-2, the V gene TRBV2; D not resolved. Trimming pared 2 bases from V and 3 bases from J, leaving 7 bases between. The CDR3 totals 14 residues. CDR1 and CDR2 (germline): SNHLY, FYNNEI. CDR3 sequence: CASSELAYTGELFF. CDR3 coding DNA: TGTGCCAGCAGTGAATTGGCATACACCGGGGAGCTGTTTTTT.

The chain couples TRBV16 to TRBJ1-1, with 9 bases aligning to TRBD1. V trimming: 3 bases; J trimming: 6 bases; junction bases outside the gene matches: 8. The CDR3 totals 15 residues. Per germline, CDR1 KGHSY and CDR2 FQNENV. The CDR3 coding sequence is TGTGCCAGCAGCCATACGGACAGGGGAAGCGCTGAAGCTTTCTTT. Translating it yields CASSHTDRGSAEAFF. The entire variable domain, with the rest obtained from reference TRBV16 and TRBJ1-1, is as follows: GEEVAQTPKHLVRGEGQKAKLYCAPIKGHSYVFWYQQVLKNEFKFLISFQNENVFDETGMPKERFSAKCLPNSPCSLEIQATKLEDSAVYFCASSHTDRGSAEAFFGQGTRLTVV.

This clonotype was observed once. The rearrangement joins TRBV20-1 to TRBJ2-1; weak D call: TRBD1 (6 bases). CDR3 length equals 11 residues. V lost 6 bases and J lost 6, with 9 bases in between. Germline assignment: CDR1 DFQATT and CDR2 SNEGSKA (reference sequence). The CDR3 is CSARTVNEQFF. The CDR3 bases are TGCAGTGCCCGGACAGTCAATGAGCAGTTCTTC.

This rearrangement joins TRBV7-2 to TRBJ2-7, with D perhaps TRBD1 (5 bases). This CDR3 has 15 residues. CDR1 and CDR2 from the germline V gene are SGHTA and FQGNSA. V shed 1 base and J shed 5 bases, with 15 bases lying between them. The CDR3 sequence: CASSLEFQGLHEQYF. The CDR3 coding sequence is TGTGCCAGCAGCTTAGAGTTTCAGGGTCTCCACGAGCAGTACTTC.

This clonotype was detected only once. The CDR3 spells CASSPEWGGADTQYF. The CDR3 nucleotides are TGTGCCAGCAGCCCAGAATGGGGCGGGGCAGATACGCAGTATTTT. This rearrangement joins TRBV7-6 to TRBJ2-3, with a tentative D call TRBD2 (6 bases). Germline V lookup: CDR1 SGHVS, CDR2 FNYEAQ. The germline V and J ends were trimmed by 5 bases and 4 bases, with 16 bases remaining between them. The length of the CDR3 is 15 residues.

CDR3 in DNA: TGTGCCAGCAGTCCCACCCTCGGGGCGCAGGGCCAAAACATTCAGTACTTC. It is translated as CASSPTLGAQGQNIQYF. V usage is TRBV28 and J usage is TRBJ2-4; either TRBD1 or TRBD2 may supply D (5 bases each). The germline V and J ends were trimmed by 5 bases and 5 bases, with 22 bases remaining between them. The length of the CDR3 is 17 residues. In germline, CDR1 is MDHEN, CDR2 SYDVKM. Full variable domain (outside the CDR3, taken from reference TRBV28 and TRBJ2-4): DVKVTQSSRYLVKRTGEKVFLECVQDMDHENMFWYRQDPGLGLRLIYFSYDVKMKEKGDIPEGYSVSREKKERFSLILESASTNQTSMYLCASSPTLGAQGQNIQYFGAGTRLSVL.

This chain joins TRBV19 and TRBJ1-1; no firm D call. This CDR3 is built from 14 residues. Trimming removed 1 base from V and 5 bases from J, with 11 bases in between. Germline CDR1 is LNHDA and CDR2 is SQIVND (reference sequence). The DNA for the CDR3 is TGTGCCAGTAGTATAGGAGGACCTCCTACTGAAGCTTTCTTT. Its protein is CASSIGGPPTEAFF. Drawing the rest from reference TRBV19 and TRBJ1-1, the complete variable domain is DGGITQSPKYLFRKEGQNVTLSCEQNLNHDAMYWYRQDPGQGLRLIYYSQIVNDFQKGDIAEGYSVSREKKESFPLTVTSAQKNPTAFYLCASSIGGPPTEAFFGQGTRLTVV.

The genes are TRBV9 and TRBJ2-5, with D tentatively TRBD1 (6 bases). Germline CDR1 SGDLS, CDR2 YYNGEE. V was cut by 3 bases and J by 1 base, with 13 bases left in between. The length of the CDR3 is 15 residues. The CDR3 bases are TGTGCCAGCAGCGGCTCCGGGACATTCCAAGAGACCCAGTACTTC. Protein: CASSGSGTFQETQYF. Combining the CDR3 with reference TRBV9 and TRBJ2-5 gives the whole variable domain DSGVTQTPKHLITATGQRVTLRCSPRSGDLSVYWYQQSLDQGLQFLIQYYNGEERAKGNILERFSAQQFPDLHSELNLSSLELGDSALYFCASSGSGTFQETQYFGPGTRLLVL.

The V and J genes are TRBV6-1 and TRBJ1-2, with D hard to call. Trimming cost V 6 bases and J 4 bases, with 18 bases left between them. The CDR3 sequence is 15 residues long. The germline V gene has CDR1 MNHNS and CDR2 SASEGT. The CDR3, as DNA: TGTGCCAGCAGCGCTCCAGGTCGGGATAGCTATGGCTACACCTTC. Its protein product is CASSAPGRDSYGYTF.

This chain connects TRBV9 to TRBJ2-7; 7 bases are shared with TRBD2. The CDR3 has 15 amino acids. Germline V gene sequence: CDR1 SGDLS, CDR2 YYNGEE. V gave up 2 bases and J gave up 1 base; unmatched junction bases: 6. CDR3 sequence (DNA): TGTGCCAGCAGCGTCGCTTCTAGCGGATCCTACGAGCAGTACTTC. This sequence encodes CASSVASSGSYEQYF.